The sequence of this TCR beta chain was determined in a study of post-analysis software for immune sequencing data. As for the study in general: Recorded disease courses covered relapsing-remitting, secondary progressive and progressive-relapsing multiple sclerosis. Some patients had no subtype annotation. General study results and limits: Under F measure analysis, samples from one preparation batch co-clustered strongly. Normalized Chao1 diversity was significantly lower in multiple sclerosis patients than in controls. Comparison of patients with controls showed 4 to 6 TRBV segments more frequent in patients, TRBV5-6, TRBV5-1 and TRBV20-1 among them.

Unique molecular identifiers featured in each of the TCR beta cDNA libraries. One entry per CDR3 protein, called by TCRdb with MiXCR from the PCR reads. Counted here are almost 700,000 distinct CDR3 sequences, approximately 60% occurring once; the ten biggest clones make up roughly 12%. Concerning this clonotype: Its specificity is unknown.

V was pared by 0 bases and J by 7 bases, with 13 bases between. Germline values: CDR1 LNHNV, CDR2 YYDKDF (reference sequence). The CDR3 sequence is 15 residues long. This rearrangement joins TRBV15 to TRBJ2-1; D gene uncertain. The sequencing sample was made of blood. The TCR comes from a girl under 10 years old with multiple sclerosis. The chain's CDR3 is CATSRDHGARNEQFF. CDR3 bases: TGTGCCACCAGCAGAGATCACGGAGCGAGGAATGAGCAGTTCTTC.